This T cell receptor beta chain is drawn from a study of T cells in localized non-small cell lung cancer. TCRdb's copy holds only in-frame clones and misses some; the assay was immunoSEQ multiplex PCR. The repertoire holds 45,000 or so clones, about 88% seen once, with about 2.5% in the top ten. Study results and caveats: Only one tumor region went through sequencing, so heterogeneity may still be there. Of the top 100 tumor clones, median roughly 60 were in adjacent lung, over 25 among its top 100. Greater blood T cell density accompanied longer overall survival. It was uninvolved adjacent lung that showed the highest T cell clonality, exceeding tumor.

Trimming cost V 1 base and J 6 bases; bases outside gene matches: 14. Per the germline V gene, CDR1 is LNHDA and CDR2 is SQIVND (reference sequence). There are 17 residues in the CDR3. A word on this clone: Antigen unknown.

The clonotype originates from a man aged 40 to 70 with stage II lung adenocarcinoma. The sequencing here drew on PBMCs, taken before any cancer treatment. This chain uses TRBV19 with TRBJ1-1; 7 nucleotides agree with TRBD1. The CDR3 DNA reads TGTGCCAGTAGTATAGGGAGCCTACAGGGGCGATCCCCTGAAGCTTTCTTT. Protein: CASSIGSLQGRSPEAFF. The full variable domain, rest sourced from reference TRBV19 and TRBJ1-1, is DGGITQSPKYLFRKEGQNVTLSCEQNLNHDAMYWYRQDPGQGLRLIYYSQIVNDFQKGDIAEGYSVSREKKESFPLTVTSAQKNPTAFYLCASSIGSLQGRSPEAFFGQGTRLTVV.